The source of this TCR beta chain is a study of T cell responses to AZD1222 COVID-19 vaccine. The assay was immunoSEQ multiplex PCR, and TCRdb's table has in-frame clones only and misses some. The top ten clones hold around 3.9% of a sample with some 120,000 clones, roughly 88% of them seen once. Regarding the study as a whole: The donors showed a predominance of white British ancestry and of females, with possible underestimation of clonal diversity. CD4 TCRs linked to vaccination spanned spike, dominating at 160-218 and 743-854.

This clone was seen just once. Its cognate antigen is unknown. The germline V gene encodes CDR1 SGHTA and CDR2 FQGNSA. V lost 5 bases and J 12 bases, leaving 13 bases between the germline ends. There are 12 residues in the CDR3. The origin of this receptor is an adult in good health. The sample consisted of peripheral blood, taken on day 0 of MenACWY control vaccination. The chain recombines TRBV7-2 with TRBJ1-4, with D possibly being TRBD1 (5 bases). The CDR3 region is CASSVRSGQLFF. The CDR3 DNA sequence: TGTGCCAGCAGCGTCCGTTCAGGGCAACTGTTTTTT.